This T cell receptor (beta chain) was obtained from a study of glioma-infiltrating T cells. The CDR3 has 13 amino acids. Unmatched junction bases numbered 5, after V lost 5 bases and J lost 4 bases. Ten or more counts support this clonotype. No antigen is known for it. Using RNA template, CDR3s of TCR alpha and beta were amplified with iRepertoire arm-PCR. Input was roughly 85-400 ng of tissue mRNA or PBMC total RNA. Each CDR3 protein is one row after TCRdb ran MiXCR on the multiplex PCR reads. The table has fewer than 200,000 distinct CDR3 sequences, around 40% seen once. Study-wide results and caveats: Very few CDR3 sequences were shared between tissue and blood. Above-expected tissue-blood divergence occurred in all gliomas, most in low-grade ones.

The TCR was taken from a human donor with low-grade glioma or glioblastoma, undergoing nonglioma brain surgery, or in good health (not recorded which). The sequenced sample consisted of glioma tissue, nonneoplastic brain tissue, or PBMCs (not recorded which). The rearrangement joins TRBV12-3 or TRBV12-4 to TRBJ2-7; TRBD1 aligns across 7 bases. The CDR3, as DNA: TGTGCCAGCAGTAGGGGACAGACTTACGAGCAGTACTTC. This encodes CASSRGQTYEQYF.